Sequencing of this T cell receptor beta chain was carried out in a study of shared clonotypes between healthy human individuals. Study-wide results and limits: Rarefaction indicated that sorted-subset sequencing remained incomplete although depth was large.

Splitting of CD4+ cells produced CD45RA+ naive and CD45RA-negative memory subsets. Of note for this clone: Antigen: not known.

Repertoires were generated with immunoSEQ multiplex PCR, while TCRdb's copy carries only in-frame clones and drops some. The table shows millions of clones, with around 94% occurring only once. Germline assignment: CDR1 MGHRA and CDR2 YSYEKL. The V gene lost 2 bases and the J gene lost 0 bases, with 14 bases spanning the gap. This CDR3 comprises 16 residues. The V gene is TRBV4-1, the J gene TRBJ2-7; no clear D. The clonotype comes from a man between 18 and 29 years old in good health. The sequencing input was naive CD4+ T cells sorted from blood. The sample's subset: CD45RA+ positively selected. CDR3 in amino acids: CASSQIEYSASYEQYF. For the CDR3, the DNA is TGCGCCAGCAGCCAAATCGAGTATTCGGCCTCCTACGAGCAGTACTTC.